This TCR beta chain was sequenced during a study of shared clonotypes between healthy human individuals. Study at large: For every donor, three CD4 naive, three CD4 memory, two CD8 naive and one CD8 memory plates were used.

Germline assignment: CDR1 MNHEY and CDR2 SVGAGI. V shed 4 bases and J 4 bases; nucleotides not matched to a gene: 9. The CDR3 covers 15 residues. A word on this clone: The antigen is unknown.

Regarding the study as a whole: Clonotype sharing across donors was expected to vary with sequencing depth. Relative to clonotypes present in all four donors, those not shared had lower generation probabilities.

Libraries were prepared by immunoSEQ multiplex PCR; TCRdb keeps only in-frame clonotypes and omits some of them. The sample records some 2,400,000 clones, about 94% being singletons. The TCR comes from a man younger than 35 in good health. Sequenced sample: naive CD4+ T cells sorted from blood. As to subset: CD45RA+ positively selected. The J gene is TRBJ2-7, the V gene TRBV6-5; 8 positions match TRBD1. As DNA, the CDR3 is TGTGCCAGCAGTTCCATTGACAGGGGCGGGTACGAGCAGTACTTC. It yields the protein CASSSIDRGGYEQYF.